The source of this TCR beta chain is a study of human thymus T cells. Study-wide results and caveats: A high degree of thymic repertoire overlap among unrelated individuals was reported in related research. Thymic and blood repertoires showed apparently biased V and J gene usage.

This clone appeared a single time. Its antigen is as yet unknown. V lost 4 bases and J lost 4, with 10 bases in between. The CDR3 runs 13 residues. Germline loops: CDR1 SGHDN, CDR2 FVKESK. Clones were sequenced by immunoSEQ multiplex PCR, and TCRdb holds only the in-frame ones, with some missing. The sample carries some 120,000 clones, around 94% recorded once. Thymic material originated from resections removed in the course of corrective heart surgery. Healthy Finnish infants undergoing corrective surgery for congenital heart defects were used as donors. The material sequenced was thymus tissue. The TCR was taken from a boy under three years old with a congenital heart defect but otherwise immunologically healthy. J is TRBJ1-2 and V is TRBV14, with D unresolved. The CDR3: CASSPGPFYGYTF. The CDR3 DNA reads as TGTGCCAGCAGCCCCGGACCGTTCTATGGCTACACCTTC.